Given below is one TCR beta chain in context. The data were obtained in a study of T-cell reconstitution after alpha-beta-depleted transplantation in children. This CDR3 region has 14 residues. Trimming took off 1 base at V and 4 bases at J, with 11 bases between the two ends. Germline CDR1 reads SEHNR; CDR2 reads FQNEAQ (reference sequence). Preparing the TCRbeta library involved the use of unique molecular identifiers. TCRdb itself ran the PCR reads through MiXCR, one entry per CDR3 protein. The table records approximately 490,000 distinct CDR3 sequences, roughly an eighth of them present only once.

This chain uses TRBV7-9 with TRBJ2-7; D not certain. This clonotype was sampled from a human donor who donated a stem cell graft to a child with combined immunodeficiency. The source was PBMCs from the stem cell graft donor, collected from the stem cell graft. CDR3 loop: CASSLGTTLYEQYF. In nucleotides, the CDR3 is TGTGCCAGCAGCTTAGGGACCACTCTTTACGAGCAGTACTTC.